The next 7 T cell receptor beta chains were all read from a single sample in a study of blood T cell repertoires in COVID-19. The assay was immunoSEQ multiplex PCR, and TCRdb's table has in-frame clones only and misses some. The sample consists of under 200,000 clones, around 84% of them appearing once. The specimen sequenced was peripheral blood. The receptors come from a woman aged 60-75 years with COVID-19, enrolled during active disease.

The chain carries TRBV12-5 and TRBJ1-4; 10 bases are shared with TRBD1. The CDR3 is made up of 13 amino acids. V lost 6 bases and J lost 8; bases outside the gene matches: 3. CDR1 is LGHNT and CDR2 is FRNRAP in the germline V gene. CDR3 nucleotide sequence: TGTGCTAGTGGAGGGGACAGGGGCGAAAAACTGTTTTTT. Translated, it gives CASGGDRGEKLFF.

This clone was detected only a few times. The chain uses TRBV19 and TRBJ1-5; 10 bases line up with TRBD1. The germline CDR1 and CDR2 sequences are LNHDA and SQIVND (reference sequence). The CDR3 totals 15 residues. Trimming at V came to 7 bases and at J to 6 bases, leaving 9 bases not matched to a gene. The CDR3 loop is CASTKGTGASQPQHF. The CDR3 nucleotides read TGTGCCAGTACCAAAGGGACAGGGGCTAGTCAGCCCCAGCATTTT. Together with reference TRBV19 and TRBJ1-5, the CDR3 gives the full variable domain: DGGITQSPKYLFRKEGQNVTLSCEQNLNHDAMYWYRQDPGQGLRLIYYSQIVNDFQKGDIAEGYSVSREKKESFPLTVTSAQKNPTAFYLCASTKGTGASQPQHFGDGTRLSIL.

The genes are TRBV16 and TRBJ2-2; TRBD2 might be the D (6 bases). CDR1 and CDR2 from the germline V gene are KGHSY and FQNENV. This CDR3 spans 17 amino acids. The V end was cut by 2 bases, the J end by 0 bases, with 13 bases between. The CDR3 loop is CASSQRGTPSNTGELFF. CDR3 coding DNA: TGTGCCAGCAGCCAACGTGGGACTCCTTCGAACACCGGGGAGCTGTTTTTT.

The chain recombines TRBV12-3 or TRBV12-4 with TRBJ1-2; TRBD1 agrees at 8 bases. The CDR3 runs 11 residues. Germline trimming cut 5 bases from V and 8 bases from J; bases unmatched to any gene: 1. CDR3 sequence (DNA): TGTGCCAGCAGTGGGACAGGAGGCTACACCTTC. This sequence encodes CASSGTGGYTF.

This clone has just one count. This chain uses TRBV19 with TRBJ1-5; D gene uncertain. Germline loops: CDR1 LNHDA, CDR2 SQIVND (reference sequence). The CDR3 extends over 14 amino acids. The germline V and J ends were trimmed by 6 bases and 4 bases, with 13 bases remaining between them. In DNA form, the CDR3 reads TGTGCCAGTAGGGAGCTAGAGAAGAATCAGCCCCAGCATTTT. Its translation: CASRELEKNQPQHF.

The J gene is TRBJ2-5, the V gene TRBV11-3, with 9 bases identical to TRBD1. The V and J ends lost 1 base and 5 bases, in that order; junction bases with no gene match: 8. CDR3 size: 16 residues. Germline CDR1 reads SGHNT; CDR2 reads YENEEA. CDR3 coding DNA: TGTGCCAGCAGCTTAGGAGTGACAGGGGGTGAGGAGACCCAGTACTTC. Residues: CASSLGVTGGEETQYF.

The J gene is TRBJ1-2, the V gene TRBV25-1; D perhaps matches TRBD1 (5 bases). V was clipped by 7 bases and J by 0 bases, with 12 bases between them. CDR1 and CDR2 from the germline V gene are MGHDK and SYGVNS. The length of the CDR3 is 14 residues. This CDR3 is CASKYDRANYGYTF. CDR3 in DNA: TGTGCCAGCAAATACGACAGAGCTAACTATGGCTACACCTTC.